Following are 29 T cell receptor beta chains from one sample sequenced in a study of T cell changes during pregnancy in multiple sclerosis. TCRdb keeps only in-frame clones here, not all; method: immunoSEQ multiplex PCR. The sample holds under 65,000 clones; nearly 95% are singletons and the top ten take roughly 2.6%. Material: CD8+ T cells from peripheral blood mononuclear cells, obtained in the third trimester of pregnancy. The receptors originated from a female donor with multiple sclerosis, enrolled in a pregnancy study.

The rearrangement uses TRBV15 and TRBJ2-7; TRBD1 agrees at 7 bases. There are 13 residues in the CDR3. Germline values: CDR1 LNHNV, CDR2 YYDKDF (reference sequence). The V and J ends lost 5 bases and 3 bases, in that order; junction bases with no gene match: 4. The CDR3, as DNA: TGTGCCACCAGCCAGGGGGTATTCTACGAGCAGTACTTC. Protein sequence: CATSQGVFYEQYF.

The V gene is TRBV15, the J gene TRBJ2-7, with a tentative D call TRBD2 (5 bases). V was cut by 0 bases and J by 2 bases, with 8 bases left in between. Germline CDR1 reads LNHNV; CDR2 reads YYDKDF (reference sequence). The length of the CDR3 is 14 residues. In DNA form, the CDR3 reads TGTGCCACCAGCAGAGATCGAGGGCCCTACGAGCAGTACTTC. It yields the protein CATSRDRGPYEQYF.

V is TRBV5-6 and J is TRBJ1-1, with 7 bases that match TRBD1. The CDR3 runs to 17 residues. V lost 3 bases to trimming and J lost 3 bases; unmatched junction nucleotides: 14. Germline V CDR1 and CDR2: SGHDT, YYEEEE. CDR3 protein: CASSSLRGRKGDTEAFF. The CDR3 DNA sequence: TGTGCCAGCAGCTCTTTGAGGGGGCGGAAGGGGGACACTGAAGCTTTCTTT.

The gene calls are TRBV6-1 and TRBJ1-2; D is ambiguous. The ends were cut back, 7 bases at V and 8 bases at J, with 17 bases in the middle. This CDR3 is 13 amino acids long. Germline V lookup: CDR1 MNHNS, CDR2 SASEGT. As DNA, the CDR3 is TGTGCCAGCAACGAGGGTCTAAGTGAAGGCTACACCTTC. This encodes CASNEGLSEGYTF.

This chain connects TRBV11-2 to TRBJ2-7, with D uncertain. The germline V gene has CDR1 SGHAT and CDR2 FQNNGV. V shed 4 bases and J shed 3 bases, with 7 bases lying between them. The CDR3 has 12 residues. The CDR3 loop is CASSSTSYEQYF. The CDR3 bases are TGTGCCAGCAGCTCAACGAGCTACGAGCAGTACTTC.

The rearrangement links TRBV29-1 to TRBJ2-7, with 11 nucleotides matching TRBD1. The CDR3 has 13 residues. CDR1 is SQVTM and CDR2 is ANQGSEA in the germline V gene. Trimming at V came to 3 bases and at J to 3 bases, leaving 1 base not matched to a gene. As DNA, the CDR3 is TGCAGCGTTGACGGGACAGGGGGCTACGAGCAGTACTTC. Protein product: CSVDGTGGYEQYF.

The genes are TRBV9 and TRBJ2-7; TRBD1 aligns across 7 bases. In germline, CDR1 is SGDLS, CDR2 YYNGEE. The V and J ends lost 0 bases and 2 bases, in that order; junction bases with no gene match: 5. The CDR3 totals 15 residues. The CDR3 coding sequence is TGTGCCAGCAGCGTAGAGGGGGACAGCGCCTACGAGCAGTACTTC. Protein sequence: CASSVEGDSAYEQYF.

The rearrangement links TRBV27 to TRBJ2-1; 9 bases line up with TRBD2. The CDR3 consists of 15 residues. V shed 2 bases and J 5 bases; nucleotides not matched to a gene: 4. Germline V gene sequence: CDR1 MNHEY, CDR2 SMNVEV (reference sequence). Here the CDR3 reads CASSLVWTSDNEQFF. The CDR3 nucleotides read TGTGCCAGCAGTTTAGTGTGGACTAGCGACAATGAGCAGTTCTTC.

CDR3 sequence reads: CASSSGTGVYEQYF. The CDR3 DNA is TGTGCCAGCAGTTCCGGGACAGGGGTTTACGAGCAGTACTTC. V usage is TRBV5-6 and J usage is TRBJ2-7; TRBD1 matches 10 bases. Trimming removed 5 bases from V and 4 bases from J; junction bases left unmatched: 6. The CDR3 covers 14 residues. Germline V CDR1 and CDR2: SGHDT, YYEEEE. Full variable domain (rest looked up from reference TRBV5-6 and TRBJ2-7): DAGVTQSPTHLIKTRGQQVTLRCSPKSGHDTVSWYQQALGQGPQFIFQYYEEEERQRGNFPDRFSGHQFPNYSSELNVNALLLGDSALYLCASSSGTGVYEQYFGPGTRLTVT.

The CDR3 bases are TGTGCCAGCAGTGAACAAGGGGGGAGGGCAGATACGCAGTATTTT. Translated, it gives CASSEQGGRADTQYF. The rearrangement uses TRBV2 and TRBJ2-3, with TRBD2 as a possible D gene (7 bases). V dropped 2 bases and J dropped 4 bases, with 13 bases sitting between them. The CDR3 has 15 residues. The germline CDR1 and CDR2 sequences are SNHLY and FYNNEI.

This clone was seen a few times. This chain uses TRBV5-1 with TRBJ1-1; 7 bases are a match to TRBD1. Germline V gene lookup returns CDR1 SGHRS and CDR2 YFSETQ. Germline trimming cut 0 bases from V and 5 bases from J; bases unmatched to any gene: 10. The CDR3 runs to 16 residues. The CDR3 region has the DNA TGCGCCAGCAGCTTGGTTCCGGACAGGAATCCGACTGAAGCTTTCTTT. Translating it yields CASSLVPDRNPTEAFF.

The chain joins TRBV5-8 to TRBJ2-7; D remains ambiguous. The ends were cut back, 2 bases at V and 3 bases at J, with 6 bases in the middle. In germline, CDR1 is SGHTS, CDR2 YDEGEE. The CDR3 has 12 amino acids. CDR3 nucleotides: TGTGCCAGCAGCTTAAACTACTACGAGCAGTACTTC. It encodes CASSLNYYEQYF.

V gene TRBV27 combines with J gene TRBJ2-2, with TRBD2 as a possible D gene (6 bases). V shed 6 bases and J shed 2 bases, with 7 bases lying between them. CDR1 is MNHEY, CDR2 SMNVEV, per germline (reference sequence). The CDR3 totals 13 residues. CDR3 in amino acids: CASRDYNTGELFF. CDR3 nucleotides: TGTGCCAGCAGGGACTATAACACCGGGGAGCTGTTTTTT.

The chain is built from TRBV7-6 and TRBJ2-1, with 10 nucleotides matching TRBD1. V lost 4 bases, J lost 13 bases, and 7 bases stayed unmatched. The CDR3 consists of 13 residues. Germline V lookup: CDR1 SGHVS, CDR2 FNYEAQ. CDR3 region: CASSSTGTGEQFF. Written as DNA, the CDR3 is TGTGCCAGCAGCTCGACCGGGACAGGGGAACAGTTCTTC.

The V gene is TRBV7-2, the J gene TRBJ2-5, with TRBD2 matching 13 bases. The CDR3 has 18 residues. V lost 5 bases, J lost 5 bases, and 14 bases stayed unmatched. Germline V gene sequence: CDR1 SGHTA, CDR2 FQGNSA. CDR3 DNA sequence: TGTGCCAGCAGCCACGGGACTAGCGGGGAGCTGCCCCCGGAGACCCAGTACTTC. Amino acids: CASSHGTSGELPPETQYF.

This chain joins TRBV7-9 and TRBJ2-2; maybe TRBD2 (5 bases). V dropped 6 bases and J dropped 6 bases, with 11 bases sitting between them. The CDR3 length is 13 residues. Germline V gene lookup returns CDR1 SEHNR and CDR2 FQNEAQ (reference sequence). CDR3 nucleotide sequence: TGTGCCAGCAGGCCAGAGGGAGCCGGGGAGCTGTTTTTT. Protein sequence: CASRPEGAGELFF.

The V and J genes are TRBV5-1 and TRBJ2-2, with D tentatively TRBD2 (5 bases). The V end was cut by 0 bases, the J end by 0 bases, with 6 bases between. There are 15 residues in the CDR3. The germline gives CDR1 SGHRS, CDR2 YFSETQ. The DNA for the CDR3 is TGCGCCAGCAGCTTGGCCGGGACGAACACCGGGGAGCTGTTTTTT. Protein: CASSLAGTNTGELFF.

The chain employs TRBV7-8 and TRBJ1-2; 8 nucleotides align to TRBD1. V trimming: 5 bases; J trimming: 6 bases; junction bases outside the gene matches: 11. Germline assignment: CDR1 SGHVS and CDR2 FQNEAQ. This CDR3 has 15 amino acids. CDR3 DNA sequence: TGTGCCAGCAGCCCGGCAGCAGGGGGCGCGGATGGCTACACCTTC. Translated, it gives CASSPAAGGADGYTF.

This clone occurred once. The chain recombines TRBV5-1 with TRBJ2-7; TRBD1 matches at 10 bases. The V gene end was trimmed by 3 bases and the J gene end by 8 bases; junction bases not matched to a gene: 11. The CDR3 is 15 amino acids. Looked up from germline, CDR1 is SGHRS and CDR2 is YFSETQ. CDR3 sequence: CASSSGTGAVEKQYF. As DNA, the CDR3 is TGCGCCAGCAGCTCCGGGACAGGGGCAGTAGAGAAGCAGTACTTC.

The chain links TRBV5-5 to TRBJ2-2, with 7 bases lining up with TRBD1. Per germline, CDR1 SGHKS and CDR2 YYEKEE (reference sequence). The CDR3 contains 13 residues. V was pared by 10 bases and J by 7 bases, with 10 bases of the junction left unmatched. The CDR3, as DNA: TGTGCCTCTCGGTGGCAGGGGGACGGGGAGCTGTTTTTT. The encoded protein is CASRWQGDGELFF.

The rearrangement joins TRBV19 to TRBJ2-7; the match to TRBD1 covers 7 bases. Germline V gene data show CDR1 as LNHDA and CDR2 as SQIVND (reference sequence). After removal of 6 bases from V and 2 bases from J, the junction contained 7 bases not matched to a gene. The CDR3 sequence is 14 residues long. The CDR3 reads CASSPAGGPYEQYF. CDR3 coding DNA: TGTGCCAGTAGCCCCGCAGGGGGACCCTACGAGCAGTACTTC.

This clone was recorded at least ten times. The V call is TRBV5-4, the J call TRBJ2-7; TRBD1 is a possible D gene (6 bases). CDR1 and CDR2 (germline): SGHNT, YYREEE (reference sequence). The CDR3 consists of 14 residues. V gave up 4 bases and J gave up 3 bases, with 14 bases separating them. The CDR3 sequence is CASSGSGQIYEQYF. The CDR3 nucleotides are TGTGCCAGCAGCGGAAGCGGACAGATCTACGAGCAGTACTTC.

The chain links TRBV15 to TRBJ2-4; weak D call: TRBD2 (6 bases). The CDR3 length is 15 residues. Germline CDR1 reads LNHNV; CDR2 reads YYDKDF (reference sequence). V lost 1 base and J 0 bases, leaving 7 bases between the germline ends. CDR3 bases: TGTGCCACCAGCAGAGTAGCGGTAGCCAAAAACATTCAGTACTTC. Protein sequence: CATSRVAVAKNIQYF.

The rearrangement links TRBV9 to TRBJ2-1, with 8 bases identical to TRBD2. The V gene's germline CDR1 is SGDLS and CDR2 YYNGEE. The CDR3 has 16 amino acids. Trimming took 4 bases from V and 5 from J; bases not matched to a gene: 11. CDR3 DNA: TGTGCCAGCAGCATCTACTCCGGGACTAGTAACAATGAGCAGTTCTTC. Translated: CASSIYSGTSNNEQFF.

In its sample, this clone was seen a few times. CDR3 coding DNA: TGCGCCAGCGGACACAGGGGGCCGGGCTACACCTTC. It codes for CASGHRGPGYTF. The chain carries TRBV10-2 and TRBJ1-2; 9 bases fit TRBD1. The length of the CDR3 is 12 residues. Germline assignment: CDR1 WSHSY and CDR2 SAAADI. V dropped 8 bases and J dropped 8; count of bases not matched to a gene: 6.

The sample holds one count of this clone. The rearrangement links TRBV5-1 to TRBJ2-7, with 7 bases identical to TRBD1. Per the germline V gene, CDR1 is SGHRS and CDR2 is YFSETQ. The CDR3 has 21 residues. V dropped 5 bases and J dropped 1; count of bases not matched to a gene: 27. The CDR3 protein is CASRQKGSGAGGSGRSYEQYF. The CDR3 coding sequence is TGCGCCAGCAGACAAAAGGGCAGTGGGGCAGGGGGAAGCGGTCGGTCCTACGAGCAGTACTTC.

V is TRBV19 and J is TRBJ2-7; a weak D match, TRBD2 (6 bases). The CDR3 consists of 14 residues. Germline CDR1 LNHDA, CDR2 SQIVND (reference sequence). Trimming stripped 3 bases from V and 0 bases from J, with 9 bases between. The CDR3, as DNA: TGTGCCAGTAGTATCCTAGCGAGCTCCTACGAGCAGTACTTC. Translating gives CASSILASSYEQYF.

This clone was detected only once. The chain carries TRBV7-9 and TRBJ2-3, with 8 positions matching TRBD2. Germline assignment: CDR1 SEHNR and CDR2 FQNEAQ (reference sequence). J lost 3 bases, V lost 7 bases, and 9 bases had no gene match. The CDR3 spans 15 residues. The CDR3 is CASTGGGEGTDTQYF. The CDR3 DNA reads TGTGCCAGCACCGGGGGGGGAGAGGGGACAGATACGCAGTATTTT.

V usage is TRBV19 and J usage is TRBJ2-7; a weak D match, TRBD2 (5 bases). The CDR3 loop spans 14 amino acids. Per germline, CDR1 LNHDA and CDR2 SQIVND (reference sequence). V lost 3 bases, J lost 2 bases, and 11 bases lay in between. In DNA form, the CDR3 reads TGTGCCAGTAGTATTATGACCGGGACCTACGAGCAGTACTTC. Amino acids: CASSIMTGTYEQYF.